The present T cell receptor (beta chain) was sequenced within a study of control samples from healthy donors and cancer patients. V dropped 4 bases and J dropped 5; count of bases not matched to a gene: 11. This CDR3 is 16 amino acids long. CDR1 is SGHTS, CDR2 YDEGEE, per germline. The assay was immunoSEQ multiplex PCR, and TCRdb's table has in-frame clones only and misses some. The sample has tens of thousands of clones, approximately 91% seen once; the top ten hold 10% to 15%. Sequencing was performed on PBMCs. The genes are TRBV5-8 and TRBJ1-4; 7 bases fit TRBD1. This TCR derives from a man aged 50 to 59 with lung cancer. The CDR3 DNA is TGTGCCAGCAGCATGAGACTACAGGGGAAAAATGAAAAACTGTTTTTT. Translation gives CASSMRLQGKNEKLFF.